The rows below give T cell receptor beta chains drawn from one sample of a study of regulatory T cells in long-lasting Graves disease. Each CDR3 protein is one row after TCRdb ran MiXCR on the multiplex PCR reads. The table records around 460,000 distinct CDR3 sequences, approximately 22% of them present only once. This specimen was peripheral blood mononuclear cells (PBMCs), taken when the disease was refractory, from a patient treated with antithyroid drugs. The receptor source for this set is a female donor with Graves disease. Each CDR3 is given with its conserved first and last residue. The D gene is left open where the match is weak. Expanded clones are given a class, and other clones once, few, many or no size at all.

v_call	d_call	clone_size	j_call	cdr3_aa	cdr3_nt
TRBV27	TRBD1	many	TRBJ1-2	CASSTDRGLGGYTF	TGTGCCAGCAGTACGGACAGGGGCTTAGGTGGCTACACCTTC
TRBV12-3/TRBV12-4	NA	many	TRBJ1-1	CASSLWGITEAFF	TGTGCCAGCAGTTTGTGGGGTATTACTGAAGCTTTCTTT
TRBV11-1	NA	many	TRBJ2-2	CASSLLRGNTGELFF	TGTGCCAGCAGCTTACTGAGGGGGAACACCGGGGAGCTGTTTTTT
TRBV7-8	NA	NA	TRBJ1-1	CASSLEGGGMNTEAFF	TGTGCCAGCAGCTTAGAAGGGGGGGGCATGAACACTGAAGCTTTCTTT
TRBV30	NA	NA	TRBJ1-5	CAWNGRAVPHQPQHF	TGTGCCTGGAATGGTCGCGCCGTCCCGCATCAGCCCCAGCATTTT
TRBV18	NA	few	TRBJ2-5	CASSPSEFQETQYF	TGTGCCAGCTCACCCTCAGAGTTCCAAGAGACCCAGTACTTC
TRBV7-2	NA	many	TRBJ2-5	CASSLAVRTVTQETQYF	TGTGCCAGCAGCTTAGCGGTCAGGACAGTAACCCAAGAGACCCAGTACTTC
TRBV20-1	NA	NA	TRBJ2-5	CSARDARTEPQETQYF	TGCAGTGCCCGAGACGCTAGGACAGAGCCTCAAGAGACCCAGTACTTC
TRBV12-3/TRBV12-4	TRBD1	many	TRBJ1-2	CASSSGQGEWNYGYTF	TGTGCCAGCAGTTCAGGACAGGGTGAATGGAACTATGGCTACACCTTC
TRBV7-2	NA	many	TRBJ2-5	CASSPSLTTQETQYF	TGTGCCAGCAGCCCCTCCCTGACAACTCAAGAGACCCAGTACTTC
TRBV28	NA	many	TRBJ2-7	CASSLGLAPSYEQYF	TGTGCCAGCAGCCTAGGGCTAGCGCCGTCCTACGAGCAGTACTTC
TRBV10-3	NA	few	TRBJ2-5	CAISDPSQETQYF	TGTGCCATCAGTGATCCGAGTCAAGAGACCCAGTACTTC
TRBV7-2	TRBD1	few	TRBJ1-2	CASSPNVQGALNYGYTF	TGTGCCAGCAGCCCAAACGTACAGGGGGCGCTTAACTATGGCTACACCTTC
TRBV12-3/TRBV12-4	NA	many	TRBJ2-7	CASSSRGGSYEQYF	TGTGCCAGCAGTAGCAGGGGGGGCTCCTACGAGCAGTACTTC
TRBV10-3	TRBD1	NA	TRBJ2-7	CAIREDRGQDEQYF	TGTGCCATCAGAGAAGACAGGGGCCAAGACGAGCAGTACTTC
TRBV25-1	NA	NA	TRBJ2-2	CASSGTTGELFF	TGTGCCAGCAGTGGTACCACCGGGGAGCTGTTTTTT
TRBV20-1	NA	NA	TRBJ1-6	CSARPSGRNGSPLHF	TGCAGTGCTAGGCCTTCGGGACGAAACGGTTCACCCCTCCACTTT
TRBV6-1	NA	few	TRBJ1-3	CASSAHWTASGNTIYF	TGTGCCAGCAGTGCGCATTGGACAGCCTCTGGAAACACCATATATTTT
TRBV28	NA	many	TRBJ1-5	CASSPIMGQPQHF	TGTGCCAGCAGTCCGATCATGGGCCAGCCCCAGCATTTT
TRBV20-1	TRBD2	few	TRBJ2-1	CSARGWKWEGRISYNEQFF	TGCAGTGCTAGGGGCTGGAAGTGGGAGGGCCGTATATCCTACAATGAGCAGTTCTTC
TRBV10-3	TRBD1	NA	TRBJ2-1	CAISDPGQGRNEQFF	TGTGCCATCAGTGACCCCGGACAGGGCCGCAATGAGCAGTTCTTC
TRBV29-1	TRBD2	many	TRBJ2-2	CSVEVTTGGTGELFF	TGCAGCGTTGAAGTAACTACGGGAGGCACCGGGGAGCTGTTTTTT
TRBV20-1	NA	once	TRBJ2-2	CSARELGNTGELFF	TGCAGTGCTAGAGAGTTGGGGAACACCGGGGAGCTGTTTTTT
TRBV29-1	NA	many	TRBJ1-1	CSVGGTLGTNTEAFF	TGCAGCGTTGGAGGGACACTAGGAACGAACACTGAAGCTTTCTTT
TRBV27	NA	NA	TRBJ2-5	CATRGGAEETQYF	TGTGCCACGCGCGGAGGGGCCGAAGAGACCCAGTACTTC
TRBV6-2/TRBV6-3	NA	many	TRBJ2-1	CASSTGEPPRNEQFF	TGTGCCAGCAGCACCGGGGAACCGCCAAGGAATGAGCAGTTCTTC
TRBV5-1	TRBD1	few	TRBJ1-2	CASSLMQGGYGYTF	TGCGCCAGCAGCTTGATGCAGGGGGGCTATGGCTACACCTTC
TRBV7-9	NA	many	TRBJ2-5	CASSLGRGETQYF	TGTGCCAGCAGCTTAGGACGCGGGGAGACCCAGTACTTC
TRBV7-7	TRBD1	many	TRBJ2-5	CASSLGQGEETQYF	TGTGCTAGCAGCCTGGGACAGGGGGAAGAGACCCAGTACTTC
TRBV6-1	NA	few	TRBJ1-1	CATNTGGVGAFF	TGTGCCACCAATACGGGAGGGGTCGGCGCTTTCTTT
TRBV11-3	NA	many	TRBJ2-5	CASSLGSVGEETQYF	TGTGCCAGCAGCTTGGGTAGCGTCGGAGAAGAGACCCAGTACTTC
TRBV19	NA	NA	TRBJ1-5	CASNEQGQPQHF	TGTGCCAGTAATGAACAGGGACAGCCCCAGCATTTT
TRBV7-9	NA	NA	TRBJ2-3	CASSAQWTSVTDTQYF	TGTGCCAGCAGCGCACAGTGGACGAGCGTCACAGATACGCAGTATTTT
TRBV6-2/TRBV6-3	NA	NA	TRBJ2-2	CASSSPRLGGNTGELFF	TGTGCCAGCAGTTCTCCTAGACTAGGGGGGAACACCGGGGAGCTGTTTTTT
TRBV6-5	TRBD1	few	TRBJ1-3	CASSYRTGGRDSGNTIYF	TGTGCCAGCAGTTACAGGACAGGGGGCAGAGATTCTGGAAACACCATATATTTT
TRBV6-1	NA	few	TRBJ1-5	CASSKDGTLNQPQHF	TGTGCCAGCAGCAAGGACGGAACCCTTAATCAGCCCCAGCATTTT
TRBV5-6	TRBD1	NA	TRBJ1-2	CASRDRGNYGYTF	TGTGCCAGCAGGGACAGGGGCAACTATGGCTACACCTTC
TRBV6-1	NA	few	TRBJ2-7	CASSEQGGSYEQYF	TGTGCCAGCAGTGAACAGGGAGGTTCCTACGAGCAGTACTTC
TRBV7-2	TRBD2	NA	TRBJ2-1	CASSFTPNAFAGGDEQFF	TGTGCCAGCAGCTTTACCCCGAACGCCTTTGCGGGAGGCGATGAGCAGTTCTTC
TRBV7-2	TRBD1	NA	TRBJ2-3	CASSRRQGASGTQYF	TGTGCCAGCAGCAGACGACAGGGGGCCTCGGGTACGCAGTATTTT
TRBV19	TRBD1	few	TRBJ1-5	CASSMQGGQPQHF	TGTGCCAGTAGTATGCAGGGGGGACAGCCCCAGCATTTT
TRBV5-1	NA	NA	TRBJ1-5	CASGFSGEGQPQHF	TGCGCCAGCGGCTTCTCCGGGGAGGGTCAGCCCCAGCATTTT
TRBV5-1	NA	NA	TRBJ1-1	CASSALSAPNTEAFF	TGCGCCAGCAGCGCGCTTTCGGCGCCGAACACTGAAGCTTTCTTT
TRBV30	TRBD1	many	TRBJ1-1	CAWDRVRTEAFF	TGTGCCTGGGACAGGGTTCGCACTGAAGCTTTCTTT
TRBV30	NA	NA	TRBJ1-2	CAWNFGNNYGYTF	TGTGCCTGGAATTTCGGGAATAACTATGGCTACACCTTC
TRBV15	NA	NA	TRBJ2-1	CATSRPTNEQFF	TGTGCCACCAGCAGACCAACCAATGAGCAGTTCTTC
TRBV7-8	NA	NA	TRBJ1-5	CASGVRGRQPQHF	TGTGCCAGCGGCGTCAGGGGCCGCCAGCCCCAGCATTTT
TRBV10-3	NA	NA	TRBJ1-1	CAIRGPGGTEAFF	TGTGCCATCAGGGGACCGGGAGGCACTGAAGCTTTCTTT
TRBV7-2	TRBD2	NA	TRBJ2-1	CASSVRPPGLAGDEQFF	TGTGCCAGCAGCGTACGACCTCCGGGACTAGCGGGAGATGAGCAGTTCTTC
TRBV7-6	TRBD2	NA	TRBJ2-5	CASSLGLAGGLEAQYF	TGTGCCAGCAGCTTAGGGCTAGCGGGAGGTCTTGAGGCCCAGTACTTC
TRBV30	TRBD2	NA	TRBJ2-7	CAWSLAGAYEQYF	TGTGCCTGGTCACTAGCGGGGGCCTACGAGCAGTACTTC
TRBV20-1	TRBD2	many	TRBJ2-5	CSAFVEGGPQETQYF	TGCAGTGCTTTCGTAGAGGGAGGGCCACAAGAGACCCAGTACTTC
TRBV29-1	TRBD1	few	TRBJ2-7	CSVRDRDEQYF	TGCAGCGTGAGGGACAGGGACGAGCAGTACTTC